Listed here is a single T cell receptor (beta chain). The antigen remains undetermined. A clone one base away is much larger, so this may be a read error. Then a second PCR, running roughly 7 to 11 cycles, was carried out with a sample-barcoded 5' primer and a J-beta primer mix. TCRdb reprocessed the 5' RACE reads via MiXCR and lists one record per CDR3 protein. The sample holds some 900,000 distinct CDR3 sequences, roughly 48% seen once. This specimen comes from a study of blood T cells in healthy people across ages. Study-level results: When set beside aged donors, long-lived donors presented more naive CD4+ cells and higher diversity.

Germline assignment: CDR1 LGHDT and CDR2 YNNKEL (reference sequence). The CDR3 is 16 residues long. The rearrangement joins TRBV3-1 to TRBJ2-3, with 8 bases matching TRBD2. Sequencing was performed on blood. This clonotype was sampled from a young man in good health. CDR3 nucleotides: TGTGTCAGCAGCCAAGACGGGACTAGGAGGGCAGATACGCAGTATTTT. Translating gives CVSSQDGTRRADTQYF.